These T cell receptor beta chains were read from a single sample in a study of beta chain features in type 1 diabetes. TCRdb keeps only in-frame clones here, not all; method: immunoSEQ multiplex PCR. Of more than 110,000 clones listed, 6% to 7.5% are singletons. Sequenced material: central memory CD4+ T cells from blood. These receptors originate from a woman under 40 in good health. Each CDR3 is given with its conserved first and last residue. A D gene is named only where the DNA matches it firmly. Clone size is given for some rows only: seen once, a few or many times, or a class if the clone is expanded.

CDR3 length	V gene	J gene	clone size	D gene	CDR3 DNA	CDR3 protein
14	TRBV10-3	TRBJ2-5	few	TRBD2	TGTGCCATCAGTGAAGGCGGGGGACAAGAGACCCAGTACTTC	CAISEGGGQETQYF
15	TRBV2	TRBJ2-5	many	TRBD2	TGTGCCAGCAGGAGGGGAGCGGGGGTCCAAGAGACCCAGTACTTC	CASRRGAGVQETQYF
15	TRBV9	TRBJ2-3	few	.	TGTGCCAGCAGCGTAGGAGACTATTTCACAGATACGCAGTATTTT	CASSVGDYFTDTQYF
14	TRBV6-6	TRBJ1-5	.	TRBD1	TGTGCCAGCAGTACCCAGGGGGCGGGCCAGCCCCAGCATTTT	CASSTQGAGQPQHF
13	TRBV6-5	TRBJ1-2	.	TRBD1	TGTGCCAGCAGTTCCGACAGGGTCATAGCCTACACCTTC	CASSSDRVIAYTF
17	TRBV25-1	TRBJ1-5	.	.	TGTGCCAGCATCCAAGTACCCAGGCAGAATAGCAATCAGCCCCAGCATTTT	CASIQVPRQNSNQPQHF
15	TRBV7-2	TRBJ1-5	.	.	TGTGCCAGCAGCTTAGCGGGCAGGGCCCACCAGCCCCAGCATTTT	CASSLAGRAHQPQHF
14	TRBV30	TRBJ1-3	many	.	TGTGCCTGGATCAAAGGGAGCTCTGGAAACACCATATATTTT	CAWIKGSSGNTIYF
17	TRBV27	TRBJ2-7	few	TRBD2	TGTGCCAGCAGTACGCGCGTTAGCGGGACGACAACCTACGAGCAGTACTTC	CASSTRVSGTTTYEQYF
14	TRBV5-1	TRBJ2-7	.	.	TGCGCCAGCCGCTGGGACACGGGCCCCTACGAGCAGTACTTC	CASRWDTGPYEQYF